These 18 T cell receptor beta chains share one sample of origin, sequenced in a study of beta chain features in type 1 diabetes. What was sequenced were expressed TCRB transcripts, since all of the isolated RNA had been reverse transcribed. Assay used: immunoSEQ multiplex PCR; TCRdb lists only in-frame clones, some missing. The sample holds 900,000 or so clones, roughly a sixth seen once. The source material was naive CD4+ T cells from blood. These TCRs come from a woman aged 18-29 years in good health.

This clone turned up a few times. The junction shows a germline mismatch at one end, possibly a read error. The rearrangement uses TRBV7-9 and TRBJ2-3; 9 bases fit TRBD1. Per germline, CDR1 SEHNR and CDR2 FQNEAQ (reference sequence). This CDR3 region has 13 residues. In DNA, the CDR3 is TGTGCCAGCAGCGCACCGGGACAGGGCCCGACCGACTTT. Protein: CASSAPGQGPTDF.

This chain connects TRBV6-6 to TRBJ1-3; possible D gene TRBD1, 6 bases. The CDR3 is 16 residues long. CDR1 is MNHNY and CDR2 is SVGAGI in the germline V gene (reference sequence). Between the trimmed V and J ends, which lost 5 bases and 0 bases, there was a span of 14 bases. The CDR3 is CASSTTQGGSGNTIYF. The CDR3 DNA is TGTGCCAGCAGTACCACCCAAGGGGGCTCTGGAAACACCATATATTTT.

This clone was counted between two and nine times. The V call is TRBV7-9, the J call TRBJ1-1, with D unclear. V was clipped by 7 bases and J by 0 bases, with 21 bases between them. The CDR3 loop spans 17 amino acids. CDR1 SEHNR and CDR2 FQNEAQ come from the germline V gene (reference sequence). CDR3 sequence reads: CASTSVWFGVMNTEAFF. The CDR3 coding sequence is TGTGCCAGCACCTCTGTGTGGTTTGGAGTAATGAACACTGAAGCTTTCTTT.

This clone was seen only a few times. V and J are TRBV5-1 and TRBJ2-2; D unresolved. Germline V gives CDR1 SGHRS, CDR2 YFSETQ. Trimming removed 0 bases at V and 1 base at J, with 10 bases between. CDR3 size: 16 residues. The CDR3 reads CASSLEMGMNTGELFF. For the CDR3, the DNA is TGCGCCAGCAGCTTGGAAATGGGGATGAACACCGGGGAGCTGTTTTTT.

This clone turned up a few times. The chain joins TRBV7-2 to TRBJ2-1; D tentatively reads TRBD1 or TRBD2 (5 bases each). Trimming removed 6 bases from V and 7 bases from J, with 13 bases in between. The germline gives CDR1 SGHTA, CDR2 FQGNSA. The CDR3 contains 13 residues. This chain's CDR3 is CASSPGGKNEQFF. Written as DNA, the CDR3 is TGTGCCAGCAGTCCTGGGGGTAAAAATGAGCAGTTCTTC. Filled out from reference TRBV7-2 and TRBJ2-1, the complete variable domain reads GAGVSQSPSNKVTEKGKDVELRCDPISGHTALYWYRQSLGQGLEFLIYFQGNSAPDKSGLPSDRFSAERTGGSVSTLTIQRTQQEDSAVYLCASSPGGKNEQFFGPGTRLTVL.

The J gene is TRBJ2-2, the V gene TRBV4-3, with unresolved D. V lost 0 bases and J lost 4, with 6 bases in between. Germline values: CDR1 LGHNA, CDR2 YSLEER. The CDR3 loop spans 14 amino acids. The CDR3 DNA sequence: TGCGCCAGCAGCCAAGATGCAACCACCGGGGAGCTGTTTTTT. Protein: CASSQDATTGELFF.

The chain joins TRBV10-3 to TRBJ2-7, with unresolved D. This CDR3 is built from 12 residues. From germline, CDR1 is ENHRY and CDR2 SYGVKD. The V and J ends lost 3 bases and 2 bases respectively, with 5 bases between them. This CDR3 reads CAISDFAYEQYF. The CDR3 region has the DNA TGTGCCATCAGTGATTTTGCCTACGAGCAGTACTTC.

The V call is TRBV7-9, the J call TRBJ2-3, with 11 bases identical to TRBD1. The CDR3 contains 15 residues. CDR1 is SEHNR, CDR2 FQNEAQ, per germline (reference sequence). Trimming removed 4 bases from V and 2 bases from J; junction bases left unmatched: 2. The CDR3 coding sequence is TGTGCCAGCAGCTGGGGACAGGGGGTCACAGATACGCAGTATTTT. This translates into CASSWGQGVTDTQYF.

This clone has only a few counts. The V and J genes are TRBV20-1 and TRBJ2-2, with D possibly TRBD1 on 6 matching bases. The CDR3 length is 11 residues. V gave up 4 bases and J gave up 10 bases, with 10 bases separating them. CDR1 DFQATT and CDR2 SNEGSKA come from the germline V gene (reference sequence). As DNA, the CDR3 is TGCAGTGCTAACAGGGCTGAGGAGCTGTTTTTT. Protein sequence: CSANRAEELFF.

The chain uses TRBV5-1 and TRBJ1-1; D uncertain. Germline V gene sequence: CDR1 SGHRS, CDR2 YFSETQ. The CDR3 runs to 14 residues. Trimming pared 1 base from V and 10 bases from J, leaving 17 bases between. CDR3 DNA: TGCGCCAGCAGCTTGTTCCAGGCCCCTCGGGGAGCTTTCTTT. This gives the protein CASSLFQAPRGAFF.

This clone was counted between two and nine times. The CDR3 region is CASNQLTSGKRNIQYF. In nucleotides, the CDR3 is TGTGCCAGCAATCAACTTACTAGCGGGAAGCGAAACATTCAGTACTTC. This chain links TRBV28 with TRBJ2-4; 10 nucleotides align to TRBD2. The CDR3 has 16 amino acids. Unmatched junction bases numbered 12, after V lost 7 bases and J lost 6 bases. The V gene's germline CDR1 is MDHEN and CDR2 SYDVKM.

This clone was seen more than once but under ten times. The V call is TRBV7-9, the J call TRBJ2-3, with D hard to call. From germline, CDR1 is SEHNR and CDR2 FQNEAQ (reference sequence). Between the trimmed V and J ends, which lost 0 bases and 4 bases, there was a span of 14 bases. The CDR3 spans 16 residues. CDR3 nucleotide sequence: TGTGCCAGCAGCTTAGCGAAGTGGCAGGTCGCAGATACGCAGTATTTT. Protein product: CASSLAKWQVADTQYF.

The genes are TRBV6-4 and TRBJ1-5; TRBD1 agrees at 7 bases. In germline, CDR1 is MRHNA, CDR2 SNTAGT. J lost 0 bases, V lost 7 bases, and 15 bases had no gene match. The CDR3 has 18 residues. CDR3 sequence (DNA): TGTGCCAGCAACCCTCCCGAGACAGGGCCATATAGCAATCAGCCCCAGCATTTT. Translating it yields CASNPPETGPYSNQPQHF.

V and J are TRBV5-4 and TRBJ2-1; 7 positions agree with TRBD2. CDR1 is SGHNT and CDR2 is YYREEE in the germline V gene (reference sequence). V gave up 3 bases and J gave up 7 bases; unmatched junction bases: 7. The CDR3 is made up of 14 amino acids. This CDR3 is CASSSRSGWNEQFF. In DNA form, the CDR3 reads TGTGCCAGCAGCTCACGTAGCGGGTGGAATGAGCAGTTCTTC.

The rearrangement links TRBV20-1 to TRBJ1-2; no firm D call. Per the germline V gene, CDR1 is DFQATT and CDR2 is SNEGSKA (reference sequence). This CDR3 region has 11 residues. Trimming took off 3 bases at V and 8 bases at J, with 10 bases between the two ends. CDR3 sequence: CSASHWRGYTF. CDR3 nucleotide sequence: TGCAGTGCTAGTCACTGGAGGGGCTACACCTTC.

The chain joins TRBV7-9 to TRBJ1-4, with 7 bases matching TRBD1. V was pared by 2 bases and J by 8 bases, with 5 bases of the junction left unmatched. Germline V CDR1 and CDR2: SEHNR, FQNEAQ (reference sequence). The CDR3 totals 14 residues. The CDR3 loop reads CASSLSQGQEKLFF. The CDR3 DNA is TGTGCCAGCAGCTTATCACAGGGACAGGAAAAACTGTTTTTT.

This clone has just a few counts. The rearrangement uses TRBV9 and TRBJ1-2; no firm D call. Germline CDR1 is SGDLS and CDR2 is YYNGEE. The V and J ends lost 7 bases and 4 bases respectively, with 11 bases between them. There are 12 residues in the CDR3. The CDR3 loop reads CASGEEAYGYTF. The CDR3 DNA follows: TGTGCCAGCGGAGAAGAGGCCTATGGCTACACCTTC.

This clone was counted only a few times. V is TRBV6-1 and J is TRBJ2-2; D tentatively fits TRBD1 or TRBD2 (5 bases each). CDR1 and CDR2 (germline): MNHNS, SASEGT. Deletions cut 6 bases from V and 1 base from J, with 9 bases between. The CDR3 length is 14 residues. The CDR3 region is CASRSGRNTGELFF. The DNA of the CDR3 is TGTGCCAGCAGATCGGGACGGAACACCGGGGAGCTGTTTTTT.